The sequence of this T cell receptor (beta chain) was determined in a study of T cells expressing NK-cell markers. The CDR3 spans 14 residues. TCRdb re-analyzed the 5' RACE reads; it lists each CDR3 protein once, without DNA. Its clone listing holds some 150,000 distinct CDR3 sequences. The receptor was derived from a man younger than 35 in good health. The chain couples TRBV12-3 or TRBV12-4 to TRBJ2-7; the TCRdb call, TRBD2, lacks DNA for checking. Sequenced: blood T cells: a sorted CD56 or NKG2C T cell subset, CD4+ or CD8+ T cells, or bulk PBMC T cells (not recorded which). The CDR3 spells CASAPLAVSYEQYF.